This TCR beta chain appears in the sequencing data of a study of T cells in Graves' hyperthyroidism and ophthalmopathy. Germline V gene data show CDR1 as SNHLY and CDR2 as FYNNEI. Trimming removed 3 bases at V and 3 bases at J, with 9 bases between. CDR3 length equals 13 residues. Broader study findings: Among clonotypes expanded in thyroid above 0.001, most were also found in blood.

Hyperthyroidism was newly diagnosed in patients aged 18 to 65 (duration under 2 months). Every diagnosis used clinical symptoms, serum thyroxine and TRAb, thyroid ultrasound and orbital computed tomography. Comment on this clonotype: Its matching antigen is unknown.

From RNA transcripts, TCR beta CDR3 regions were amplified. RT-PCR in the first round (using the HTBI primer set) targeted the TCR CDR3. One entry per CDR3 protein results from TCRdb running MiXCR on the multiplex PCR reads. This sample yields fewer than 900,000 distinct CDR3 sequences, of which 15% to 20% are seen a single time; around 8.1% belongs to the top ten. The sample taken for sequencing was blood. The source is a man aged 18 to 35 with Graves' hyperthyroidism. The chain combines TRBV2 with TRBJ2-7; no clear D gene. CDR3 sequence: CASSDRLGYEQYF. The CDR3 nucleotides read TGTGCCAGCAGTGATCGGCTAGGCTACGAGCAGTACTTC.